This TCR beta chain was captured in a study of control samples from healthy donors and cancer patients. Trimming pared 6 bases from V and 2 bases from J, leaving 19 bases between. The CDR3 spans 17 residues. Germline CDR1 MDHEN, CDR2 SYDVKM. TCRdb's table, derived via immunoSEQ multiplex PCR, lists solely in-frame clones and lacks some. This sample yields some 130,000 clones, of which roughly nine tenths are seen a single time; approximately 8% belongs to the top ten. The sample consisted of PBMCs. The receptor was isolated from a man aged 50-60 years with head and neck cancer. The chain is built from TRBV28 and TRBJ1-4; D is perhaps TRBD1 (5 bases). CDR3 region: CASRPPLRQLTNEKLFF. The CDR3, as DNA: TGTGCCAGCAGACCGCCTCTCCGACAGTTGACTAATGAAAAACTGTTTTTT.